The TCR beta chain under discussion was sequenced for a study of blood T cell repertoires in COVID-19. Study information: Some COVID-19 samples were acute and others convalescent; all came from the United States, Italy and Spain.

Profiled with immunoSEQ multiplex PCR; TCRdb holds only in-frame clones, not every one. Of some 200,000 clones in the sample, roughly 85% were seen once. The CDR3 extends over 13 amino acids. V shed 4 bases and J shed 1 base, with 8 bases lying between them. From germline, CDR1 is SGDLS and CDR2 YYNGEE. V is TRBV9 and J is TRBJ2-5; the D gene is possibly TRBD2 (5 bases). The clonotype comes from a woman in her 70s with acute or convalescent COVID-19. The sequenced sample was peripheral blood. CDR3 sequence (DNA): TGTGCCAGCAGCTCAAGCGGCCAAGAGACCCAGTACTTC. Amino acid sequence: CASSSSGQETQYF. The whole variable domain, filled in from reference TRBV9 and TRBJ2-5, reads DSGVTQTPKHLITATGQRVTLRCSPRSGDLSVYWYQQSLDQGLQFLIQYYNGEERAKGNILERFSAQQFPDLHSELNLSSLELGDSALYFCASSSSGQETQYFGPGTRLLVL.